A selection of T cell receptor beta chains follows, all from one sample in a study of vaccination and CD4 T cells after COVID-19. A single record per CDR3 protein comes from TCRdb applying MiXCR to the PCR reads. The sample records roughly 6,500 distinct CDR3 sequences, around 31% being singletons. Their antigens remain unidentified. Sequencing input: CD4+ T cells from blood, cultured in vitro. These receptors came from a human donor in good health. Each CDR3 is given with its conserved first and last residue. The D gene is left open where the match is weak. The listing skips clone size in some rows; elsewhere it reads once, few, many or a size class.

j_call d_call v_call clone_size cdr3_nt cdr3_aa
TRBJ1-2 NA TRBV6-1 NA TGTGCCAGCAGTGCAAGCCATTCGGGCACTACAGGAGTGAGGAAGGGCTACACCTTC CASSASHSGTTGVRKGYTF
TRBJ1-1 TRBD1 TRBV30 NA TGTGCCTGGAGTGCAGGACAGGGGAACACTGAAGCTTTCTTT CAWSAGQGNTEAFF
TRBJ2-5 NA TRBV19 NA TGTGCCAGTAGTATATCAGGGTTTCGAGAGACCCAGTACTTC CASSISGFRETQYF
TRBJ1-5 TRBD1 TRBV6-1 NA TGTGCCAGCAGCCGTACAGGGGGCAATCAGCCCCAGCATTTT CASSRTGGNQPQHF
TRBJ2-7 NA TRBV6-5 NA TGTGCCAGCAGTTACTCGGGACGGTGGAGATCCTACGAGCAGTACTTC CASSYSGRWRSYEQYF
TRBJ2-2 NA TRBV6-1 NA TGTGCCAGCAGGTTCAGGGGGGACACCGGGGAGCTGTTTTTT CASRFRGDTGELFF
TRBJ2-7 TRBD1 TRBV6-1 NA TGTGCCAGCAGCCGGGACAGTTACTACGAGCAGTACTTC CASSRDSYYEQYF
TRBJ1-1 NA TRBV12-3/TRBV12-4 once TGTGCCAGCAGTTTAGAAGGGTTCACTGAAGCTTTCTTT CASSLEGFTEAFF
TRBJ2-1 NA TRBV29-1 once TGCGGCGTTGATGACAGGCCTTATGAGCAGTTCTTC CGVDDRPYEQFF
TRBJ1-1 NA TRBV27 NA TGTGCCAGCAGTTATGACAGACGGAACACTGAAGCTTTCTTT CASSYDRRNTEAFF
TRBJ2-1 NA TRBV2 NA TGTGCCAGCAGTGATTTTTGGGAGGAATTCTCCTACAATGAGCAGTTCTTC CASSDFWEEFSYNEQFF
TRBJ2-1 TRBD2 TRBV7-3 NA TGTGCCAGCAGCTTAACCGGACTAGCGGCATCCTACAATGAGCAGTTCTTC CASSLTGLAASYNEQFF
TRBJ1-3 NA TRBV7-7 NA TGTGCCAGCAGCTTAGGGTCGAAGGAACGCTCTGGAAACACCATATATTTT CASSLGSKERSGNTIYF
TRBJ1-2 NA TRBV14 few TGTGCCAGCAGCCAACAGGGAAGCCCATATGGCTACACCTTC CASSQQGSPYGYTF
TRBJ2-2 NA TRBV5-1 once TGCGCCAGCAGCACCGCGAGGAACACCGGGGAGCTGTTTTTT CASSTARNTGELFF
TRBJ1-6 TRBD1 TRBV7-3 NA TGTGCCAGCAGCTTCGGACAGGGGAATGCACCCCTCCACTTT CASSFGQGNAPLHF
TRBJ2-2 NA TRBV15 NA TGTGCCACCAGCAGAGATTGGGGGGAGCTGTTTTTT CATSRDWGELFF
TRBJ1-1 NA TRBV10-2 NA TGCGCCAGCAGTCATATTTATTGGGAAGGAGCTTTCTTT CASSHIYWEGAFF
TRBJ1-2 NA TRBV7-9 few TGTGCCAGCAGCTTAACAGGCGGACAGTTGACTGGCTACACCTTC CASSLTGGQLTGYTF
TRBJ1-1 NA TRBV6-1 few TGTGCCTGCCTCGACCGCATGAACACTGAAGCTTTCTTT CACLDRMNTEAFF
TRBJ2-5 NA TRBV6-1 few TGTGCCAGCAGTGAAATCGGACAGTTGGAGACCCAGTACTTC CASSEIGQLETQYF
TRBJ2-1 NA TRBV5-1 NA TGCGCCAGCGATGTTTACGGGCCGTACAATGAGCAGTTCTTC CASDVYGPYNEQFF
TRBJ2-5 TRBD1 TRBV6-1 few TGTGCCACGGGGGGACAGGGGCAAGAGACCCAGTACTTC CATGGQGQETQYF
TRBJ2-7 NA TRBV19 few TGTGCCAGTAGTGGGTTACAGCCTTACGAGCAGTACTTC CASSGLQPYEQYF
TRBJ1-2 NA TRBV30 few TGTGCCTGGAGTGAGACCCACTATGGCTACACCTTC CAWSETHYGYTF
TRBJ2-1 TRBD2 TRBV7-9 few TGTGCCAGCAGCTTAGACGCCGGGGGGACGCAGTTCTTC CASSLDAGGTQFF
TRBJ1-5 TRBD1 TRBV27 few TGTGCCAGCAGACGACAGGGGGCCCACAATCAGCCCCAGCATTTT CASRRQGAHNQPQHF
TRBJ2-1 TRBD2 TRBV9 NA TGTGCCAGCAGCGTAGCTACGAGCGGGATCTACAATGAGCAGTTCTTC CASSVATSGIYNEQFF
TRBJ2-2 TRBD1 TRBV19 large TGTGCCAGTAGTCTGACAGGGGTCGCCGGGGAGCTGTTTTTT CASSLTGVAGELFF
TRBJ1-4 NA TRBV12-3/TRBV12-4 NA TGTGCCAGCAGTCGGAATGGGGGAGGAGAAAAACTGTTTTTT CASSRNGGGEKLFF
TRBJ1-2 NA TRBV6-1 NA TGTGCCAGTTCAGCCGGGGGGGAAGGCTACACCTTC CASSAGGEGYTF
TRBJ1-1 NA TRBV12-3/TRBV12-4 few TGTGCCAGCACCCGGACGGTGAACACTGAAGCTTTCTTT CASTRTVNTEAFF